Each of the 21 T cell receptor beta chains below was sequenced from the same sample in a study of T cells in women clearing cervical HPV infection. Clones were sequenced by immunoSEQ multiplex PCR, and TCRdb holds only the in-frame ones, with some missing. The sample totals 45,000 to 55,000 clones. The sample comprised blood buffy coat. Receptors were obtained from a woman between 18 and 69 years old with a cervical HPV16 infection that either progressed to CIN3+ or cleared (not recorded which).

A word on this clone: The read ends 3 residues early relative to the CDR3; the germline J gene fills the gap. This chain uses TRBV20-1 with TRBJ2-7; D gene ambiguous. The V gene's germline CDR1 is DFQATT and CDR2 SNEGSKA (reference sequence). V shed 1 base and J shed 3 bases, with 13 bases lying between them. This CDR3 region has 14 residues. The chain's CDR3 is CSARVGVRGYEQYF. CDR3 bases read: TGCAGTGCTAGAGTGGGCGTCAGAGGCTACGAG.

Points on this clone: The read terminates 3 residues before the CDR3 end, so the remaining end is supplied by the germline J gene. The chain links TRBV20-1 to TRBJ1-1; tentatively, D is TRBD1 (5 bases). Trimming removed 6 bases at V and 2 bases at J, with 13 bases between. CDR3 length: 13 residues. Looked up from germline, CDR1 is DFQATT and CDR2 is SNEGSKA (reference sequence). The CDR3 bases that were read are TGCAGTGCGGACAAAACCCCCAACACTGAA. Protein sequence: CSADKTPNTE. In full, the CDR3 is CSADKTPNTEAFF.

Points on this clone: The read is 3 residues too short to cover the CDR3 end, so that end is filled in from the germline J gene. The rearrangement uses TRBV14 and TRBJ1-4, with 11 bases identical to TRBD1. Germline V CDR1 and CDR2: SGHDN, FVKESK. This CDR3 is built from 20 residues. The trim removed 4 bases at V and 4 bases at J, leaving 17 bases unmatched. CDR3 in amino acids: CASSRKMGTGGKFDNEKLFF. The CDR3 DNA, read in part, is TGTGCCAGCAGCCGGAAAATGGGGACAGGGGGGAAGTTTGATAATGAAAAA.

Remarks on this clone: The CDR3 end falls 3 residues outside the read, so it is completed with the germline J gene. V is TRBV7-9 and J is TRBJ2-3, with 9 bases fitting TRBD2. The length of the CDR3 is 15 residues. Losses at the gene ends were 5 bases for V and 4 bases for J; bases not matched to a gene: 7. Looked up from germline, CDR1 is SEHNR and CDR2 is FQNEAQ (reference sequence). CDR3 protein: CASSVWTSESDTQYF. The sequenced part of the CDR3 DNA is TGTGCCAGCAGCGTATGGACTAGCGAGTCAGATACG.

For this clone: The observed sequence ends 3 residues before the CDR3 terminus, with the missing tail filled in from the germline J gene. The V gene is TRBV6-2 or TRBV6-3, the J gene TRBJ2-1, with TRBD1 matching over 7 bases. This CDR3 region has 15 residues. The J segment lost 4 bases and the V segment lost 6 bases, leaving 9 bases of the junction unmatched. Germline V gives CDR1 MNHEY, CDR2 SVGEGT. Incomplete CDR3 DNA: TGTGCCAGCAGGCCGGGACAGTTGCCTTACAATGAG. Protein product: CASRPGQLPYNE. The entire CDR3 protein reads CASRPGQLPYNEQFF.

The part of the CDR3 DNA that was read is TGTGCCAGTAGTATAGACACAGGGGAACTGCCC. As protein: CASSIDTGELP. From start to end, the CDR3 is CASSIDTGELPQHF. The chain carries TRBV19 and TRBJ1-5; 7 bases are a match to TRBD1. Read data end 3 residues before the CDR3 end; the end is taken from the germline J gene. The CDR3 is 14 residues long. Germline trimming cut 0 bases from V and 9 bases from J; bases unmatched to any gene: 5. Germline V gene sequence: CDR1 LNHDA, CDR2 SQIVND (reference sequence).

Of note for this clone: The sequenced fragment ends 3 residues before the CDR3 boundary, so the rest is inferred from the germline J gene. The V call is TRBV20-1, the J call TRBJ2-7; D perhaps matches TRBD2 (6 bases). Germline V gene lookup returns CDR1 DFQATT and CDR2 SNEGSKA (reference sequence). V lost 3 bases and J 3 bases, leaving 18 bases between the germline ends. The CDR3 covers 15 residues. Partial CDR3 DNA: TGCAGTGCTAGGAGCGCGAAGCGGGCAAACTACGAG. Translation: CSARSAKRANYE. From start to end, the CDR3 is CSARSAKRANYEQYF.

The DNA read from the CDR3 is TGCGCCAGCAGCTTGGGTGACAGCTCCTATAATTCACCC. Amino acids: CASSLGDSSYNSP. The full CDR3 is CASSLGDSSYNSPLHF. V and J are TRBV5-1 and TRBJ1-6; TRBD1 might be the D (5 bases). Read coverage stops 3 residues before the CDR3 terminus; the germline J gene supplies the remainder. V lost 0 bases and J lost 0, with 7 bases in between. Germline V CDR1 and CDR2: SGHRS, YFSETQ. This CDR3 is built from 16 residues.

As for this clone: The missing CDR3 end, 3 residues past where the read stops, is filled in from the germline J gene. This chain uses TRBV2 with TRBJ1-5; unclear D gene. V was cut by 4 bases and J by 6 bases, with 19 bases left in between. There are 16 residues in the CDR3. Per the germline V gene, CDR1 is SNHLY and CDR2 is FYNNEI. This chain's CDR3 is CASSADTRGGSQPQHF. Incomplete CDR3 DNA: TGTGCCAGCAGTGCGGATACTCGGGGAGGCAGTCAGCCC.

As regards this clone: The read falls 3 residues short of the CDR3 end, and the missing part is taken from the germline J gene. This chain joins TRBV12-3 or TRBV12-4 and TRBJ2-3; 14 bases agree with TRBD2. The V gene end was trimmed by 6 bases and the J gene end by 6 bases; junction bases not matched to a gene: 5. This CDR3 region has 15 residues. CDR3 in amino acids: CASSLGLAGVDTQYF. Partial CDR3 DNA: TGTGCCAGCAGCTTGGGACTAGCGGGAGTCGATACG.

Notes on this clone: The observed sequence ends 3 residues before the CDR3 terminus, with the missing tail filled in from the germline J gene. The chain recombines TRBV19 with TRBJ1-4; D gene ambiguous. V lost 3 bases and J 5 bases, leaving 13 bases between the germline ends. Germline V gives CDR1 LNHDA, CDR2 SQIVND (reference sequence). The length of the CDR3 is 15 residues. CDR3 region: CASSIGGRWNEKLFF. CDR3 DNA (partial): TGTGCCAGTAGTATCGGAGGGCGCTGGAATGAAAAA.

With respect to this clone: Read sequence stops 3 residues before the CDR3 end, and the germline J gene provides the missing end. The genes are TRBV5-1 and TRBJ2-7, with 8 bases lining up with TRBD2. With V trimmed by 0 bases and J by 3 bases, 17 bases remained unmatched. This CDR3 is 19 amino acids long. Germline CDR1 SGHRS, CDR2 YFSETQ. The CDR3 is CASSLAGGAGGSEIYEQYF. The DNA read from the CDR3 is TGCGCCAGCAGCTTGGCCGGGGGGGCGGGCGGGAGTGAAATCTACGAG.

CDR3 region: CASRPRIGGDYEQYF. Partial CDR3 DNA: TGTGCCAGCAGGCCCCGAATCGGGGGAGACTACGAG. V usage is TRBV2 and J usage is TRBJ2-7; perhaps TRBD2 as D (6 bases). The read ends 3 residues shy of where the CDR3 ends; the end is completed using the germline J gene. V lost 6 bases to trimming and J lost 3 bases, with 18 bases between them. Germline V CDR1 and CDR2: SNHLY, FYNNEI. This CDR3 region has 15 residues.

About this clone: The read terminates 3 residues before the CDR3 end, so the remaining end is supplied by the germline J gene. V is TRBV28 and J is TRBJ2-3; 10 positions agree with TRBD2. Germline values: CDR1 MDHEN, CDR2 SYDVKM. This CDR3 is 15 amino acids long. Trimming at V came to 7 bases and at J to 3 bases, leaving 7 bases not matched to a gene. CDR3 bases read: TGTGCCAGCACCTCGGGGACTAGCGTTACAGATACG. Protein product: CASTSGTSVTDT. The full CDR3 reads CASTSGTSVTDTQYF.

A note on this clone: The observed sequence ends 3 residues before the CDR3 terminus, with the missing tail filled in from the germline J gene. The rearrangement joins TRBV20-1 to TRBJ2-3; tentatively, D is TRBD2 (5 bases). There are 15 residues in the CDR3. With 3 bases removed from V and 2 bases from J, the gap between germline ends came to 15 bases. In germline, CDR1 is DFQATT, CDR2 SNEGSKA (reference sequence). This CDR3 reads CSARENRGVTDTQYF. The DNA read from the CDR3 is TGCAGTGCTAGGGAAAACCGGGGTGTCACAGATACG.

As concerns this clone: The read ends 3 residues shy of where the CDR3 ends; the end is completed using the germline J gene. This rearrangement joins TRBV28 to TRBJ2-5; the D gene is possibly TRBD1 (5 bases). The V gene lost 6 bases and the J gene lost 5 bases, with 19 bases spanning the gap. CDR3 size: 15 residues. Germline V CDR1 and CDR2: MDHEN, SYDVKM. The sequenced CDR3 bases are TGTGCCAGCAGCCCCTTGGGCAGGGATGTCGAGACC. Translated: CASSPLGRDVET. The complete CDR3 protein is CASSPLGRDVETQYF.

With regard to this clone: The read falls 3 residues short of the CDR3 end, and the missing part is taken from the germline J gene. This rearrangement joins TRBV5-5 to TRBJ1-5; D is perhaps TRBD1 (6 bases). This CDR3 comprises 14 residues. V lost 0 bases and J lost 6, with 10 bases in between. CDR1 and CDR2 (germline): SGHKS, YYEKEE (reference sequence). CDR3 residues: CASSLGGGLQPQHF. CDR3 bases read: TGTGCCAGCAGCTTGGGCGGGGGGCTTCAGCCC.

Of note for this clone: The CDR3 is cut off 3 residues early in the read; its end comes from the germline J gene. The V and J genes are TRBV5-1 and TRBJ1-1; 8 bases fit TRBD1. V lost 0 bases and J lost 4; bases outside the gene matches: 5. Germline V gives CDR1 SGHRS, CDR2 YFSETQ. The CDR3 totals 15 residues. This CDR3 is CASSLGTGLITEAFF. The covered CDR3 bases are TGCGCCAGCAGCTTGGGGACAGGGTTGATCACTGAA.

To note about this clone: Read data end 3 residues before the CDR3 end; the end is taken from the germline J gene. This rearrangement joins TRBV4-1 to TRBJ2-3, with TRBD1 as a possible D gene (6 bases). Trimming removed 4 bases from V and 0 bases from J, with 17 bases in between. The germline V gene has CDR1 MGHRA and CDR2 YSYEKL. CDR3 length equals 17 residues. Partial CDR3 DNA: TGCGCCAGCAGCCGATCCAGGGGAAATCCTAGCACAGATACG. It is translated as CASSRSRGNPSTDT. The CDR3 in its entirety is CASSRSRGNPSTDTQYF.

With regard to this clone: The CDR3 end falls 3 residues outside the read, so it is completed with the germline J gene. The rearrangement joins TRBV4-1 to TRBJ1-4, with TRBD1 as a possible D gene (5 bases). This CDR3 spans 13 amino acids. Trimming left V 0 bases short and J 6 bases short, with 5 bases between. Germline V CDR1 and CDR2: MGHRA, YSYEKL. The CDR3 bases that were read are TGCGCCAGCAGCCAAGAAGGGGATGAAAAA. Translated: CASSQEGDEK. The entire CDR3 protein is CASSQEGDEKLFF.

Turning to this clone: With the read ending 3 residues before the CDR3 end, the germline J gene is used to fill in that end. This chain connects TRBV7-9 to TRBJ2-7; D remains unclear. V lost 8 bases to trimming and J lost 5 bases, with 19 bases between them. The CDR3 has 14 amino acids. CDR1 SEHNR and CDR2 FQNEAQ come from the germline V gene (reference sequence). CDR3 protein: CASGQTDLFHEQYF. CDR3 DNA, as far as it was read: TGTGCCAGCGGGCAGACCGACCTATTCCACGAG.